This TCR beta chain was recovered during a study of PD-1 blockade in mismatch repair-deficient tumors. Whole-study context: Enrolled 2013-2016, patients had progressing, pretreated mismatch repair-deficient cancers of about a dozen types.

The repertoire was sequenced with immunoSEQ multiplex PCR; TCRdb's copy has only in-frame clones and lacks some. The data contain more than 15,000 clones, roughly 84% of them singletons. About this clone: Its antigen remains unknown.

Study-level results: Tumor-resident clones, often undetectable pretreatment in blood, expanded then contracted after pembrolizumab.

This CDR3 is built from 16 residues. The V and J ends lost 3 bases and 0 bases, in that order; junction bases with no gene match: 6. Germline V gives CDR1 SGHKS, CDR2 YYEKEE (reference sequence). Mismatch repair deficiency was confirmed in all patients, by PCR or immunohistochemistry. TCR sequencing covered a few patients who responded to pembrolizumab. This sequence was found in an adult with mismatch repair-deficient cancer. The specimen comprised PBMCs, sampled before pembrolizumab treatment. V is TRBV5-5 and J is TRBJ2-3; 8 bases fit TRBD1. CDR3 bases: TGTGCCAGCAGCTCCCAGGGGGCTCCCAGCACAGATACGCAGTATTTT. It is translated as CASSSQGAPSTDTQYF.